Below are 31 T cell receptor beta chains sequenced from a single sample in a study of PD-L1 blockade in urothelial cancer. The data were produced by immunoSEQ multiplex PCR, yet TCRdb's version contains in-frame clones alone and is incomplete. Altogether roughly 50,000 clones are present, roughly 85% being singletons, with the ten largest covering approximately 15%. Time point noted: pretreatment peripheral blood. This material consisted of PBMCs, taken around atezolizumab (anti-PD-L1) treatment. The origin of the receptors is an older woman with urothelial cancer.

The chain is built from TRBV7-8 and TRBJ1-5, with no clear D. The CDR3 is 16 amino acids. CDR1 and CDR2 from the germline V gene are SGHVS and FQNEAQ. Deletions cut 5 bases from V and 0 bases from J, with 14 bases between. The CDR3 region is CASSPRFLDSNQPQHF. CDR3 nucleotide sequence: TGTGCCAGCAGCCCCCGATTTTTAGATAGCAATCAGCCCCAGCATTTT. Full variable domain (rest looked up from reference TRBV7-8 and TRBJ1-5): GAGVSQSPRYKVAKRGQDVALRCDPISGHVSLFWYQQALGQGPEFLTYFQNEAQLDKSGLPSDRFFAERPEGSVSTLKIQRTQQEDSAVYLCASSPRFLDSNQPQHFGDGTRLSIL.

J is TRBJ2-7 and V is TRBV14; a weak D match, TRBD1 (5 bases). Trimming cost V 1 base and J 4 bases, with 14 bases left between them. The CDR3 has 15 residues. The germline V gene has CDR1 SGHDN and CDR2 FVKESK. The CDR3, as DNA: TGTGCCAGCAGCCAAGTCAGGGCTTTCTGGTACGAGCAGTACTTC. Translating gives CASSQVRAFWYEQYF. The entire variable domain, with the rest obtained from reference TRBV14 and TRBJ2-7, is as follows: EAGVTQFPSHSVIEKGQTVTLRCDPISGHDNLYWYRRVMGKEIKFLLHFVKESKQDESGMPNNRFLAERTGGTYSTLKVQPAELEDSGVYFCASSQVRAFWYEQYFGPGTRLTVT.

The chain uses TRBV29-1 and TRBJ2-2, with D uncertain. This CDR3 is built from 12 residues. The germline V gene has CDR1 SQVTM and CDR2 ANQGSEA. Trimming removed 6 bases from V and 5 bases from J, with 10 bases in between. This CDR3 is CSVASATGELFF. Here the CDR3 DNA reads TGCAGCGTAGCGAGTGCGACCGGGGAGCTGTTTTTT.

V gene TRBV4-1 combines with J gene TRBJ1-1; possible D gene TRBD1, 5 bases. From germline, CDR1 is MGHRA and CDR2 YSYEKL. The CDR3 sequence is 13 residues long. With 4 bases removed from V and 2 bases from J, the gap between germline ends came to 8 bases. In DNA, the CDR3 is TGCGCCAGCAGCCTGGGGGGAAACACTGAAGCTTTCTTT. Amino acid sequence: CASSLGGNTEAFF.

V is TRBV18 and J is TRBJ1-3, with no clear D. Trimming left V 1 base short and J 1 base short, with 8 bases between. The germline gives CDR1 KGHSH, CDR2 LQKENI. CDR3 length equals 15 residues. The CDR3 DNA follows: TGTGCCAGCTCACCACTGAGGGTTTCTGGAAACACCATATATTTT. Translating gives CASSPLRVSGNTIYF.

The chain is built from TRBV4-2 and TRBJ2-5; 7 nucleotides line up with TRBD2. This CDR3 has 14 residues. Germline V gene data show CDR1 as LGHNA and CDR2 as YNFKEQ. V was clipped by 5 bases and J by 7 bases; unmatched bases: 10. CDR3 in DNA: TGTGCCAGCAGCTTTCAAGCGGGGTCCGGGACCCAGTACTTC. Translating gives CASSFQAGSGTQYF.

The CDR3 DNA sequence: TGTGCCAGCAGCGGAGGGACAGGGGTTTCCTACGAGCAGTACTTC. This translates into CASSGGTGVSYEQYF. The rearrangement joins TRBV11-3 to TRBJ2-7; TRBD1 matches at 10 bases. Germline CDR1 and CDR2: SGHNT and YENEEA. V lost 5 bases to trimming and J lost 1 base; unmatched junction nucleotides: 5. The CDR3 covers 15 residues.

The chain links TRBV7-2 to TRBJ2-7; 10 bases fit TRBD2. V gave up 5 bases and J gave up 5 bases; unmatched junction bases: 12. CDR1 and CDR2 from the germline V gene are SGHTA and FQGNSA. The CDR3 is made up of 16 amino acids. DNA for the CDR3: TGTGCCAGCAGCCGAAGCCTAGCGGGAGCGCGGGACGAGCAGTACTTC. Protein: CASSRSLAGARDEQYF.

The chain joins TRBV10-3 to TRBJ2-2, with D perhaps matching TRBD2 (5 bases). Trimming cost V 9 bases and J 1 base, with 12 bases left between them. The CDR3 runs 14 residues. Looked up from germline, CDR1 is ENHRY and CDR2 is SYGVKD. This CDR3 reads CAITRTVNTGELFF. Here the CDR3 DNA reads TGTGCCATTACTAGGACGGTGAACACCGGGGAGCTGTTTTTT.

This sequence joins TRBV11-1 and TRBJ1-1; D ambiguous. Germline V gene lookup returns CDR1 SGHAT and CDR2 FQDESV (reference sequence). V was clipped by 1 base and J by 1 base, with 7 bases between them. This CDR3 spans 14 amino acids. This CDR3 is CASSLEGGNTEAFF. Written as DNA, the CDR3 is TGTGCCAGCAGCTTAGAAGGCGGGAACACTGAAGCTTTCTTT.

CDR3 in DNA: TGTGCCAGCAGCTTGGTCCCGTCGAAGGGGGTCTACAACTATGGCTACACCTTC. Protein sequence: CASSLVPSKGVYNYGYTF. The chain joins TRBV5-6 to TRBJ1-2; TRBD1 might be the D (6 bases). Germline V gene data show CDR1 as SGHDT and CDR2 as YYEEEE. The length of the CDR3 is 18 residues. With 0 bases removed from V and 2 bases from J, the gap between germline ends came to 20 bases.

This rearrangement joins TRBV5-1 to TRBJ2-5; D remains ambiguous. The V gene's germline CDR1 is SGHRS and CDR2 YFSETQ. Trimming pared 0 bases from V and 2 bases from J, leaving 8 bases between. The CDR3 totals 14 residues. The CDR3 coding sequence is TGCGCCAGCAGCTTGGATACAGTACAAGAGACCCAGTACTTC. Translated, it gives CASSLDTVQETQYF.

V is TRBV28 and J is TRBJ2-2, with TRBD1 identical over 7 bases. This CDR3 is built from 15 residues. CDR1 and CDR2 (germline): MDHEN, SYDVKM. V trimming: 3 bases; J trimming: 4 bases; junction bases outside the gene matches: 5. The CDR3: CASSFRGRVTGELFF. In nucleotides, the CDR3 is TGTGCCAGCAGTTTTAGGGGGCGGGTCACCGGGGAGCTGTTTTTT.

This chain uses TRBV5-4 with TRBJ1-6; 8 bases match TRBD1. The CDR3 consists of 15 residues. V gave up 9 bases and J gave up 5 bases; unmatched junction bases: 10. Germline CDR1 reads SGHNT; CDR2 reads YYREEE (reference sequence). Here the CDR3 DNA reads TGTGCCACGACGACCAAGGACAGGGATAATTCACCCCTCCACTTT. Amino acids: CATTTKDRDNSPLHF.

The chain recombines TRBV5-4 with TRBJ1-1; 10 bases fit TRBD1. V lost 3 bases, J lost 1 base, and 12 bases stayed unmatched. CDR1 SGHNT and CDR2 YYREEE come from the germline V gene (reference sequence). The CDR3 spans 18 residues. Written as DNA, the CDR3 is TGTGCCAGCAGCTCCCCCGGGACAGGGGCTCCGAAGAACACTGAAGCTTTCTTT. Its protein is CASSSPGTGAPKNTEAFF.

The chain couples TRBV28 to TRBJ2-7; 7 bases align to TRBD2. V gave up 5 bases and J gave up 6 bases; unmatched junction bases: 16. This CDR3 contains 16 residues. Looked up from germline, CDR1 is MDHEN and CDR2 is SYDVKM. The CDR3 DNA is TGTGCCAGCAGTAATGAACAGGAGCTCGGGACTACCGAGCAGTACTTC. It is translated as CASSNEQELGTTEQYF.

This chain uses TRBV5-6 with TRBJ2-5; perhaps TRBD1 as D (5 bases). V was trimmed by 5 bases and J by 3 bases, leaving 23 bases between them. The CDR3 is made up of 17 amino acids. The germline gives CDR1 SGHDT, CDR2 YYEEEE. The CDR3 nucleotides are TGTGCCAGCAGACGCACCGAGAACAGGTCTCCTAAAGAGACCCAGTACTTC. Amino acid sequence: CASRRTENRSPKETQYF.

The V call is TRBV28, the J call TRBJ1-3; D remains ambiguous. Per the germline V gene, CDR1 is MDHEN and CDR2 is SYDVKM. Between the trimmed V and J ends, which lost 4 bases and 11 bases, there was a span of 9 bases. The CDR3 is 11 amino acids. CDR3 nucleotides: TGTGCCAGCAGTTCAACTCGGGCCATATATTTT. Residues: CASSSTRAIYF.

The chain joins TRBV4-3 to TRBJ2-7, with a tentative D call TRBD2 (5 bases). This CDR3 is 15 amino acids long. V was trimmed by 0 bases and J by 5 bases, leaving 14 bases between them. Germline CDR1 is LGHNA and CDR2 is YSLEER. The CDR3 sequence is CASSQEEDLRNEQYF. The CDR3 DNA reads as TGCGCCAGCAGCCAAGAGGAGGACCTTAGGAACGAGCAGTACTTC.

This clone was seen just once. The gene calls are TRBV18 and TRBJ2-7; D gene uncertain. The CDR3 extends over 13 amino acids. Germline assignment: CDR1 KGHSH and CDR2 LQKENI. Trimming removed 2 bases at V and 5 bases at J, with 10 bases between. The CDR3 spells CASSPSASDEQYF. The CDR3 bases are TGTGCCAGCTCACCAAGCGCCAGCGACGAGCAGTACTTC.

This clone was picked up one time. The chain carries TRBV4-2 and TRBJ1-2; the D is unclear. The germline gives CDR1 LGHNA, CDR2 YNFKEQ. V was shortened by 0 bases and J by 4 bases, with 9 bases between the two germline ends. The CDR3 length is 14 residues. The CDR3 loop reads CASSQESTLYGYTF. The CDR3 region has the DNA TGTGCCAGCAGCCAAGAGAGCACCCTCTATGGCTACACCTTC.

For the CDR3, the DNA is TGTGCCAGCAGCCAAGCGCGTCAGGGTGTAGACTACACCTTC. Amino acids: CASSQARQGVDYTF. The chain couples TRBV14 to TRBJ1-2; tentatively, D is TRBD1 (5 bases). The CDR3 extends over 14 amino acids. V lost 1 base and J 10 bases, leaving 16 bases between the germline ends. CDR1 is SGHDN, CDR2 FVKESK, per germline.

The chain links TRBV11-3 to TRBJ2-1; D may be TRBD2 (7 bases). Germline V gives CDR1 SGHNT, CDR2 YENEEA. This CDR3 region has 17 residues. Between the trimmed V and J ends, which lost 6 bases and 1 base, there was a span of 19 bases. CDR3 in DNA: TGTGCCAGCAGTCACCCATTTGGGAGGGGGTCCTACAATGAGCAGTTCTTC. It specifies CASSHPFGRGSYNEQFF. The full variable domain, its missing parts supplied by reference TRBV11-3 and TRBJ2-1, is EAGVVQSPRYKIIEKKQPVAFWCNPISGHNTLYWYLQNLGQGPELLIRYENEEAVDDSQLPKDRFSAERLKGVDSTLKIQPAELGDSAVYLCASSHPFGRGSYNEQFFGPGTRLTVL.

This chain uses TRBV9 with TRBJ2-5; TRBD2 matches at 13 bases. V dropped 3 bases and J dropped 2; count of bases not matched to a gene: 7. Germline CDR1 and CDR2: SGDLS and YYNGEE. This CDR3 is 17 amino acids long. This CDR3 is CASSATLGLAGQETQYF. CDR3 DNA: TGTGCCAGCAGCGCTACCCTGGGACTAGCGGGGCAAGAGACCCAGTACTTC.

The chain joins TRBV5-1 to TRBJ2-3, with D hard to call. The CDR3 is made up of 15 amino acids. Trimming removed 0 bases from V and 0 bases from J, with 8 bases in between. Germline values: CDR1 SGHRS, CDR2 YFSETQ. The CDR3 is CASSLVSRSTDTQYF. CDR3 sequence (DNA): TGCGCCAGCAGCTTGGTAAGCCGTAGCACAGATACGCAGTATTTT.

This clone was found a few times. The chain combines TRBV9 with TRBJ1-3, with TRBD1 as a possible D gene (5 bases). V was clipped by 0 bases and J by 1 base, with 8 bases between them. The CDR3 has 15 residues. Germline loops: CDR1 SGDLS, CDR2 YYNGEE. The CDR3 is CASSVGGASGNTIYF. In DNA, the CDR3 is TGTGCCAGCAGCGTAGGTGGGGCATCTGGAAACACCATATATTTT.

This clone was counted a single time. The chain recombines TRBV4-1 with TRBJ2-1; 14 nucleotides agree with TRBD2. This CDR3 comprises 19 residues. The trim removed 3 bases at V and 0 bases at J, leaving 7 bases unmatched. Germline-derived CDR1 and CDR2 are MGHRA and YSYEKL. The CDR3 is CASSHRLAGGESSYNEQFF. In DNA form, the CDR3 reads TGCGCCAGCAGCCATAGACTAGCGGGGGGGGAAAGCTCCTACAATGAGCAGTTCTTC.

The rearrangement joins TRBV25-1 to TRBJ2-5, with TRBD2 matching 9 bases. The CDR3 extends over 13 amino acids. Per the germline V gene, CDR1 is MGHDK and CDR2 is SYGVNS. The V and J ends lost 7 bases and 4 bases, in that order; junction bases with no gene match: 4. The DNA of the CDR3 is TGTGCCAGCAAGGCGGGAGGGCCAGAGACCCAGTACTTC. It specifies CASKAGGPETQYF.

The V gene is TRBV19, the J gene TRBJ2-3; a weak D match, TRBD1 (6 bases). The CDR3 covers 14 residues. Deletions cut 9 bases from V and 3 bases from J, with 16 bases between. CDR1 LNHDA and CDR2 SQIVND come from the germline V gene (reference sequence). The chain's CDR3 is CASGQGPGTDTQYF. CDR3 sequence (DNA): TGTGCCAGCGGTCAGGGGCCGGGGACAGATACGCAGTATTTT.

This chain uses TRBV5-5 with TRBJ2-5, with D possibly TRBD2 on 5 matching bases. The V and J ends lost 4 bases and 4 bases respectively, with 14 bases between them. The CDR3 is 14 amino acids. CDR1 is SGHKS and CDR2 is YYEKEE in the germline V gene (reference sequence). CDR3 sequence: CASSLSARGETQYF. CDR3 DNA: TGTGCCAGCAGCCTTAGCGCACGGGGAGAGACCCAGTACTTC.

The genes are TRBV5-4 and TRBJ2-5; D unresolved. The CDR3 extends over 15 amino acids. The germline CDR1 and CDR2 sequences are SGHNT and YYREEE (reference sequence). The V gene lost 1 base and the J gene lost 5 bases, with 15 bases spanning the gap. The DNA for the CDR3 is TGTGCCAGCAGCTTGAATCCTCCGTCTATGGAGACCCAGTACTTC. Translation: CASSLNPPSMETQYF.